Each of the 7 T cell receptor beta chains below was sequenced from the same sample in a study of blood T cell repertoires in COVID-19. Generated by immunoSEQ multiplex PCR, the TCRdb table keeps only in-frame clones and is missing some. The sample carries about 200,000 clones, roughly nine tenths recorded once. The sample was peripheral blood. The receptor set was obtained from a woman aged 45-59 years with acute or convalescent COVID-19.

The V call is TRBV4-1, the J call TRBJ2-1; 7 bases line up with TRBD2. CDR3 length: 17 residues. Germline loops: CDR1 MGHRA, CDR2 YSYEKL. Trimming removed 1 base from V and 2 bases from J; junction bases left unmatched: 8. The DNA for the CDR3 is TGCGCCAGCAGCCAAGCCCCCATGGCGGGGGCCTACAATGAGCAGTTCTTC. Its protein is CASSQAPMAGAYNEQFF.

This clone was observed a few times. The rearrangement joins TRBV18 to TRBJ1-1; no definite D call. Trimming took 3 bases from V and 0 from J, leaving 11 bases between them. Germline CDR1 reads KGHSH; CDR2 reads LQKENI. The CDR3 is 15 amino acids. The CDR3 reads CASSPRADMNTEAFF. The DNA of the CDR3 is TGTGCCAGCTCACCGCGGGCAGATATGAACACTGAAGCTTTCTTT.

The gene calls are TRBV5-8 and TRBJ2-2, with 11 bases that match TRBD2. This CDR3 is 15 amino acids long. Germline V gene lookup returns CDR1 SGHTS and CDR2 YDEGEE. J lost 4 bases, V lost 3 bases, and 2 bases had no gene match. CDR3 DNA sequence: TGTGCCAGCAGCTGGGGACTAGCGGCCACCGGGGAGCTGTTTTTT. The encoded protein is CASSWGLAATGELFF. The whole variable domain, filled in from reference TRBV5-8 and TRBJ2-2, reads EAGVTQSPTHLIKTRGQQATLRCSPISGHTSVYWYQQALGLGLQFLLWYDEGEERNRGNFPPRFSGRQFPNYSSELNVNALELEDSALYLCASSWGLAATGELFFGEGSRLTVL.

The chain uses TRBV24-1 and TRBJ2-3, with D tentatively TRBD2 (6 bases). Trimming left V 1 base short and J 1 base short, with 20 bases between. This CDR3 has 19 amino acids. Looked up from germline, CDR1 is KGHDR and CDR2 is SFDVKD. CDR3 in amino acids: CATSDFACPGSRGTDTQYF. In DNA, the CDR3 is TGTGCCACCAGTGATTTTGCTTGTCCCGGGAGTAGGGGCACAGATACGCAGTATTTT.

Written as DNA, the CDR3 is TGTGCCAGCAGCTGGGGGAGGGGGGCCGGCTACACCTTC. The encoded protein is CASSWGRGAGYTF. This chain joins TRBV11-2 and TRBJ1-2; TRBD1 might be the D (6 bases). CDR1 is SGHAT, CDR2 FQNNGV, per germline. CDR3 length: 13 residues. V lost 4 bases and J lost 8, with 14 bases in between.

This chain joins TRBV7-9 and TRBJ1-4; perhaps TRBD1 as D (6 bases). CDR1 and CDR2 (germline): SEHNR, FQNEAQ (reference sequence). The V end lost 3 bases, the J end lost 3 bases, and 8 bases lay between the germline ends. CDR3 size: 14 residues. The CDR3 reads CASSLGASNEKLFF. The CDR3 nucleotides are TGTGCCAGCAGCTTGGGGGCCTCTAATGAAAAACTGTTTTTT.

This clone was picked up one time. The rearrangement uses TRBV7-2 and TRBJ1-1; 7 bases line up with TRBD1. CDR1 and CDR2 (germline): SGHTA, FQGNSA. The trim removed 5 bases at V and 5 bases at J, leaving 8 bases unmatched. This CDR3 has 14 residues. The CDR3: CASSRTGVRTEAFF. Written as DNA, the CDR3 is TGTGCCAGCAGCCGTACAGGGGTGCGGACTGAAGCTTTCTTT. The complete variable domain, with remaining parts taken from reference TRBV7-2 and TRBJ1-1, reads GAGVSQSPSNKVTEKGKDVELRCDPISGHTALYWYRQSLGQGLEFLIYFQGNSAPDKSGLPSDRFSAERTGGSVSTLTIQRTQQEDSAVYLCASSRTGVRTEAFFGQGTRLTVV.